These 25 T cell receptor beta chains were all obtained from the same sample, sequenced in a study of T and B cells in COVID-19 patients. Multiplex PCR with BIOMED2 TRB-A/B primer pools amplified TRB rearrangements. MiXCR was run by TCRdb on the multiplex PCR reads, yielding one entry per CDR3 protein. The sample contains 15,000 to 20,000 distinct CDR3 sequences, 36% of which appear only once. TRB was amplified from roughly 250-500 ng of blood genomic DNA. The sequenced sample was blood. Source of these receptors: a human donor with active COVID-19.

This chain joins TRBV5-1 and TRBJ2-4; TRBD2 matches at 7 bases. After removal of 4 bases from V and 9 bases from J, the junction contained 13 bases not matched to a gene. CDR1 is SGHRS, CDR2 YFSETQ, per germline. This CDR3 is 15 amino acids long. The CDR3 sequence: CASSRDTGLQTIQYF. CDR3 nucleotides: TGCGCCAGCAGCCGCGATACGGGACTACAAACCATTCAGTACTTC.

By sample share, this clonotype is medium-sized. The rearrangement links TRBV19 to TRBJ2-7; TRBD2 matches 7 bases. The CDR3 is 14 residues long. Unmatched junction bases numbered 6, after V lost 5 bases and J lost 2 bases. Per germline, CDR1 LNHDA and CDR2 SQIVND (reference sequence). DNA for the CDR3: TGTGCCAGTAGTGCCGGGGGGTCAACCTACGAGCAGTACTTC. It encodes CASSAGGSTYEQYF.

The CDR3 DNA reads TGCGCCAGCAGCTTGGGGGCAGGGACGGAGCCTCAGCCCCAGCATTTT. Protein product: CASSLGAGTEPQPQHF. The V gene is TRBV5-1, the J gene TRBJ1-5; TRBD1 might be the D (5 bases). Between the trimmed V and J ends, which lost 0 bases and 6 bases, there was a span of 16 bases. CDR1 SGHRS and CDR2 YFSETQ come from the germline V gene. The CDR3 runs 16 residues.

This clonotype was seen a few times. This chain links TRBV24-1 with TRBJ1-1; D gene ambiguous. V lost 8 bases to trimming and J lost 2 bases, with 14 bases between them. CDR1 is KGHDR, CDR2 SFDVKD, per germline. The CDR3 runs 14 residues. CDR3 sequence reads: CATIGPGPNTEAFF. CDR3 sequence (DNA): TGTGCCACCATAGGGCCAGGCCCAAACACTGAAGCTTTCTTT.

This clonotype was seen only a few times. This rearrangement joins TRBV18 to TRBJ1-1; D is possibly TRBD1 (6 bases). The germline V and J ends were trimmed by 6 bases and 7 bases, with 18 bases remaining between them. Germline loops: CDR1 KGHSH, CDR2 LQKENI. CDR3 length: 14 residues. CDR3: CASSPRRDTIEAFF. CDR3 in DNA: TGTGCCAGCTCCCCTCGACGGGACACCATTGAAGCTTTCTTT.

The J gene is TRBJ2-7, the V gene TRBV10-3; D possibly corresponds to TRBD1 (5 bases). CDR1 is ENHRY and CDR2 is SYGVKD in the germline V gene. CDR3 length equals 19 residues. Trimming shortened V by 2 bases and J by 1 base, and 24 bases separated the two germline ends. The CDR3 bases are TGTGCCATCAGTGAGCCCCCCAGTATCAACCATAGGGGATCCTACGAGCAGTACTTC. Its translation: CAISEPPSINHRGSYEQYF.

This chain links TRBV21-1 with TRBJ1-2. TRBV21-1 is an annotated pseudogene. The CDR3 has 15 residues. The CDR3 DNA reads as TGTGCCAGCCATCGAAAGCTACGGAGGGACTATGGCTACACCTTC. Translated: CASHRKLRRDYGYTF.

The J gene is TRBJ2-3, the V gene TRBV20-1, with 7 bases lining up with TRBD2. Germline-derived CDR1 and CDR2 are DFQATT and SNEGSKA (reference sequence). There are 15 residues in the CDR3. The junction had 12 bases not matched to a gene; V was cut back by 6 bases and J by 3 bases. This chain's CDR3 is CSAERGGSKTDTQYF. CDR3 nucleotide sequence: TGCAGTGCCGAGAGGGGAGGGTCGAAGACAGATACGCAGTATTTT.

In its sample, this clonotype was seen a few times. The chain carries TRBV6-2 or TRBV6-3 and TRBJ2-7; the match to TRBD2 covers 9 bases. The CDR3 extends over 15 amino acids. V was clipped by 6 bases and J by 2 bases; unmatched bases: 8. In germline, CDR1 is MNHEY, CDR2 SVGEGT. CDR3 sequence: CASRTRAGGTYEQYF. The CDR3, as DNA: TGTGCCAGCAGGACAAGAGCGGGGGGAACCTACGAGCAGTACTTC.

The J gene is TRBJ1-2, the V gene TRBV19, with TRBD1 matching 7 bases. This CDR3 is built from 13 residues. CDR1 and CDR2 from the germline V gene are LNHDA and SQIVND (reference sequence). V lost 6 bases to trimming and J lost 3 bases; unmatched junction nucleotides: 4. CDR3 amino acids: CASRTGQHYGYTF. The CDR3, as DNA: TGTGCCAGTAGGACGGGACAGCACTATGGCTACACCTTC.

This clonotype turned up a few times. The V call is TRBV7-2, the J call TRBJ2-3; D is unclear. Trimming removed 4 bases at V and 2 bases at J, with 13 bases between. This CDR3 spans 15 amino acids. Germline lookup yields CDR1 SGHTA and CDR2 FQGNSA. CDR3 nucleotides: TGTGCCAGCAGCTCAGGAGTGAGGAACACAGATACGCAGTATTTT. It is translated as CASSSGVRNTDTQYF. The full variable domain, in which reference TRBV7-2 and TRBJ2-3 provide the parts outside the CDR3, is GAGVSQSPSNKVTEKGKDVELRCDPISGHTALYWYRQSLGQGLEFLIYFQGNSAPDKSGLPSDRFSAERTGGSVSTLTIQRTQQEDSAVYLCASSSGVRNTDTQYFGPGTRLTVL.

With regard to this clonotype: Given a much more abundant clone one base away, this may be a read error. J is TRBJ1-6 and V is TRBV19, with 7 positions matching TRBD1. The CDR3 consists of 18 residues. CDR1 and CDR2 from the germline V gene are LNHDA and SQIVND (reference sequence). CDR3 protein: CASSTYKTGATYNSPHHF. The CDR3 nucleotides read TGTGCCAGTAGTACTTATAAAACAGGGGCGACCTATAATTCACCCCACCACTTT.

By share of the sample, this clonotype is medium-sized (0.01 to 0.1%). The V gene is TRBV29-1, the J gene TRBJ2-2; a possible D gene is TRBD1 (6 bases). There are 16 residues in the CDR3. Looked up from germline, CDR1 is SQVTM and CDR2 is ANQGSEA. The germline V and J ends were trimmed by 4 bases and 2 bases, with 17 bases remaining between them. The CDR3 bases are TGCAGCGTTGTGGCCGGGCAGGGGAAAAACACCGGGGAGCTGTTTTTT. Translating gives CSVVAGQGKNTGELFF.

This clonotype was seen a handful of times. J is TRBJ2-3 and V is TRBV7-4; D gene uncertain. The CDR3 runs 15 residues. Per the germline V gene, CDR1 is SGHVT and CDR2 is SQSDAQ. V lost 1 base and J 0 bases, leaving 8 bases between the germline ends. The CDR3 is CASSLGKGSTDTQYF. For the CDR3, the DNA is TGTGCCAGCAGCTTAGGAAAGGGCAGCACAGATACGCAGTATTTT.

This chain's CDR3 is CASSMTCRNGGYNEQFF. In DNA, the CDR3 is TGTGCCAGCAGCATGACTTGCCGGAACGGGGGGTACAATGAGCAGTTCTTC. The V gene is TRBV5-4, the J gene TRBJ2-1, with TRBD2 matching 7 bases. CDR1 is SGHNT, CDR2 YYREEE, per germline (reference sequence). The CDR3 sequence is 17 residues long. The ends lost 4 bases at V and 4 bases at J; junction bases unmatched: 14.

V gene TRBV10-3 combines with J gene TRBJ2-5; 7 nucleotides agree with TRBD1. The junction had 7 bases not matched to a gene; V was cut back by 4 bases and J by 2 bases. CDR1 and CDR2 from the germline V gene are ENHRY and SYGVKD. The CDR3 sequence is 15 residues long. CDR3 in amino acids: CAISASRDRQETQYF. DNA of the CDR3: TGTGCCATCAGTGCCTCCCGGGACAGACAAGAGACCCAGTACTTC.

The rearrangement uses TRBV24-1 and TRBJ2-5, with TRBD1 as a possible D gene (6 bases). Germline V lookup: CDR1 KGHDR, CDR2 SFDVKD. Trimming removed 4 bases at V and 5 bases at J, with 10 bases between. This CDR3 is 13 amino acids long. The CDR3 reads CATSETGLETQYF. The DNA of the CDR3 is TGTGCCACCAGTGAGACAGGTCTGGAGACCCAGTACTTC.

This clonotype appeared a few times. CDR3 nucleotide sequence: TGTGCCAGCTCACCTAGGACAGGGGGATTCTACGAGCAGTACGTC. Translating it yields CASSPRTGGFYEQYV. The rearrangement uses TRBV18 and TRBJ2-7, with 10 positions matching TRBD1. The germline V gene has CDR1 KGHSH and CDR2 LQKENI. The V and J ends lost 3 bases and 3 bases, in that order; junction bases with no gene match: 5. The length of the CDR3 is 15 residues.

The chain is built from TRBV6-5 and TRBJ1-5; D uncertain. CDR3 size: 15 residues. Trimming shortened V by 5 bases and J by 0 bases, and 11 bases separated the two germline ends. Germline V gene lookup returns CDR1 MNHEY and CDR2 SVGAGI. CDR3 amino acids: CASSSQVNSNQPQHF. CDR3 coding DNA: TGTGCCAGCAGTAGTCAGGTCAATAGCAATCAGCCCCAGCATTTT.

The chain carries TRBV20-1 and TRBJ1-5; D is unresolved. The V end was cut by 0 bases, the J end by 2 bases, with 2 bases between. Germline CDR1 reads DFQATT; CDR2 reads SNEGSKA (reference sequence). This CDR3 spans 12 amino acids. The CDR3 protein is CSARDGNQPQHF. The CDR3 bases are TGCAGTGCTAGAGATGGCAATCAGCCCCAGCATTTT.

This clonotype was observed a handful of times. The V call is TRBV15, the J call TRBJ1-5; possible D gene TRBD1, 6 bases. Trimming pared 0 bases from V and 4 bases from J, leaving 13 bases between. Germline V CDR1 and CDR2: LNHNV, YYDKDF (reference sequence). CDR3 length equals 16 residues. CDR3 coding DNA: TGTGCCACCAGCAGAGATCTGGGTACAGGGAATCAGCCCCAGCATTTT. Amino acids: CATSRDLGTGNQPQHF.

The chain joins TRBV6-2 or TRBV6-3 to TRBJ2-1; a weak D match, TRBD1 (5 bases). The CDR3 sequence is 11 residues long. Trimming took 7 bases from V and 6 from J, leaving 7 bases between them. Germline CDR1 is MNHEY and CDR2 is SVGEGT. The CDR3: CASTQGNEQFF. In DNA, the CDR3 is TGTGCCAGCACGCAGGGCAATGAGCAGTTCTTC.

This clonotype was seen just once. The V and J genes are TRBV20-1 and TRBJ2-1; TRBD1 agrees at 7 bases. V lost 3 bases, J lost 3 bases, and 8 bases stayed unmatched. Germline CDR1 DFQATT, CDR2 SNEGSKA (reference sequence). The CDR3 sequence is 15 residues long. The CDR3: CSASRAQGNYNEQFF. In DNA form, the CDR3 reads TGCAGTGCTAGTCGTGCACAGGGGAACTACAATGAGCAGTTCTTC.

The rearrangement uses TRBV19 and TRBJ2-1, with 9 bases matching TRBD2. Germline V CDR1 and CDR2: LNHDA, SQIVND (reference sequence). This CDR3 has 19 residues. With 0 bases clipped from V and 10 bases from J, the junction kept 19 bases outside the gene matches. Here the CDR3 DNA reads TGTGCCAGTAGTATAGAGGGGGCCGCCGGCGGGGGGGCTTCATACGAGCAGTTCTTC. Residues: CASSIEGAAGGGASYEQFF.

By proportion, this clonotype is medium-sized. The V gene is TRBV11-1, the J gene TRBJ2-3, with 7 bases lining up with TRBD2. Trimming at V came to 5 bases and at J to 0 bases, leaving 5 bases not matched to a gene. Looked up from germline, CDR1 is SGHAT and CDR2 is FQDESV (reference sequence). There are 15 residues in the CDR3. CDR3 in amino acids: CASSLLAGSTDTQYF. DNA of the CDR3: TGTGCCAGCAGCCTATTAGCGGGCAGCACAGATACGCAGTATTTT.